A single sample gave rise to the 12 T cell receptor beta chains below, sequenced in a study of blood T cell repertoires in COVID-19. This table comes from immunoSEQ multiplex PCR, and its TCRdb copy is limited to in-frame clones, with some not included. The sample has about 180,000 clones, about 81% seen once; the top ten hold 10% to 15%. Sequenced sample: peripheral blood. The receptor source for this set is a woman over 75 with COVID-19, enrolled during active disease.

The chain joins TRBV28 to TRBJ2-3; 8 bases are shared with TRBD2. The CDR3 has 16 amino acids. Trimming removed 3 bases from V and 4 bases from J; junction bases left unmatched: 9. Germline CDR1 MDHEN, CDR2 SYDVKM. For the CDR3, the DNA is TGTGCCAGCAGTTTTAGTACGGGAGGGCAGGCAGATACGCAGTATTTT. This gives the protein CASSFSTGGQADTQYF.

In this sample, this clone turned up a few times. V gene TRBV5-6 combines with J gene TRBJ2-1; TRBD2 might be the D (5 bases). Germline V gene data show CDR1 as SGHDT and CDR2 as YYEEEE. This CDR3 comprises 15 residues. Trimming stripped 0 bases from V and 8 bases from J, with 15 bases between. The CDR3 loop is CASSLDVGLAHEQFF. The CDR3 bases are TGTGCCAGCAGCTTGGACGTGGGTCTAGCCCATGAGCAGTTCTTC.

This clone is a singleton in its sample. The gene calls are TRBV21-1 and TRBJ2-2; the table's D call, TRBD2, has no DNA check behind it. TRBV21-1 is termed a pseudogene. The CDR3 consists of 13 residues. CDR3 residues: CASSLRGTGELFF. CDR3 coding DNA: TGTGCCAGCAGCCTCCGCGGCACCGGGGAGCTGTTTTTT.

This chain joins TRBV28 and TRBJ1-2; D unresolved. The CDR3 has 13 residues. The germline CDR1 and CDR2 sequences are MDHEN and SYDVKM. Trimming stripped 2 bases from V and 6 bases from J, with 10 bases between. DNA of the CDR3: TGTGCCAGCAGTTTACTATTGACTAATGGCTACACCTTC. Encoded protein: CASSLLLTNGYTF.

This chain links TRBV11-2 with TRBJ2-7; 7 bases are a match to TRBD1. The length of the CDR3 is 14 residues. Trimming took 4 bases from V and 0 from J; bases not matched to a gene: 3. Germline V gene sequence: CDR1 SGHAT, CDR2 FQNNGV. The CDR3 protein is CASSSGQVSYEQYF. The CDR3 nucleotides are TGTGCCAGCAGCTCAGGACAGGTCTCCTACGAGCAGTACTTC.

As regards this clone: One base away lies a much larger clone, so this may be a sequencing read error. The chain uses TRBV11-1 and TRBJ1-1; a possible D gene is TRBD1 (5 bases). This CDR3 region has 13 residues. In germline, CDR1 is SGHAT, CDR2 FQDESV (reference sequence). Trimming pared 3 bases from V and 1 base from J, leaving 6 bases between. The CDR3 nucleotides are TGTGCCAGCAGCTTGGGGCCGAACACTGAAGCTTTCTTT. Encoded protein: CASSLGPNTEAFF.

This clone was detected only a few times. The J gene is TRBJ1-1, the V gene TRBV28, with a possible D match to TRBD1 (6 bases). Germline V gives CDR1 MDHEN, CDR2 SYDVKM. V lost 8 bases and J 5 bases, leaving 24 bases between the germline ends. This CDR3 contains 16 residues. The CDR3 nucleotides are TGTGCCAGCGAATCCTCCCGTTGGGGGCGGAGGACTGAAGCTTTCTTT. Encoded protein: CASESSRWGRRTEAFF.

CDR3 sequence (DNA): TGCGCCAGCAGCCAAGAGTCAGTCGAAAACACCATATATTTT. The encoded protein is CASSQESVENTIYF. The genes are TRBV4-1 and TRBJ1-3; D uncertain. This CDR3 has 14 amino acids. CDR1 is MGHRA, CDR2 YSYEKL, per germline. With 0 bases removed from V and 6 bases from J, the gap between germline ends came to 9 bases.

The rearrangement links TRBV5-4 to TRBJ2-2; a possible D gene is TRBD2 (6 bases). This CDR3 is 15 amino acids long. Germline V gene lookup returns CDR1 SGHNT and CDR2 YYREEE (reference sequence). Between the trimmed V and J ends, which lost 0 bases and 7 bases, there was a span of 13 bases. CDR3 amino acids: CASSLAVGEVGELFF. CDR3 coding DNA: TGTGCCAGCAGCTTGGCCGTAGGGGAGGTCGGGGAGCTGTTTTTT.

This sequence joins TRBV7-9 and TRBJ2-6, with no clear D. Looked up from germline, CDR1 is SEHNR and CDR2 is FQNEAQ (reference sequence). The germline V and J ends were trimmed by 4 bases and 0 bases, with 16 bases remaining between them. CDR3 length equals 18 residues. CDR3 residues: CASSSETLAISGANVLTF. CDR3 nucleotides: TGTGCCAGCAGCTCCGAGACTTTGGCCATCTCTGGGGCCAACGTCCTGACTTTC.

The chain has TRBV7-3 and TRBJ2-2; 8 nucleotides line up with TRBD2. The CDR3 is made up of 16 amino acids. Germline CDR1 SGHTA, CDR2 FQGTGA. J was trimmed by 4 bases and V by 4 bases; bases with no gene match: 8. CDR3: CASSSSAGTSTGELFF. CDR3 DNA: TGTGCCAGCAGCTCATCGGCCGGGACTAGCACCGGGGAGCTGTTTTTT.

The CDR3 reads CASSLEGGGEADTQYF. The CDR3 DNA is TGCGCCAGCAGCTTGGAAGGGGGAGGGGAAGCAGATACGCAGTATTTT. The genes are TRBV5-1 and TRBJ2-3; possible D gene TRBD2, 7 bases. The CDR3 runs to 16 residues. V was clipped by 0 bases and J by 4 bases, with 15 bases between them. Looked up from germline, CDR1 is SGHRS and CDR2 is YFSETQ.